The 22 T cell receptor beta chains below come from one sample, sequenced in a study of cytomegalovirus exposure and HLA in healthy donors. The PCR contained 60 Vbeta and 13 Jbeta primers. Method: immunoSEQ multiplex PCR; TCRdb's copy keeps in-frame clones and lacks some. The sample includes fewer than 65,000 clones, around 73% of them seen just once. Sequenced: PBMCs. The receptors come from a man over 45 in good health and CMV-seronegative.

The rearrangement joins TRBV4-2 to TRBJ2-3; D is ambiguous. This CDR3 has 16 amino acids. V was cut by 1 base and J by 3 bases, with 14 bases left in between. Germline CDR1 LGHNA, CDR2 YNFKEQ. The CDR3 here is CASSQGDSSRTDTQYF. The CDR3 DNA reads TGTGCCAGCAGCCAAGGCGACTCCTCTAGAACAGATACGCAGTATTTT.

This clone qualifies as medium-sized. The chain is built from TRBV6-1 and TRBJ2-3; 12 positions match TRBD2. Losses at the gene ends were 2 bases for V and 6 bases for J; bases not matched to a gene: 3. Germline V gene lookup returns CDR1 MNHNS and CDR2 SASEGT. This CDR3 is built from 15 residues. This CDR3 is CASSELAGGPDTQYF. CDR3 bases: TGTGCCAGCAGTGAACTAGCGGGGGGGCCGGATACGCAGTATTTT.

The sample holds a few counts of this clone. The rearrangement uses TRBV7-9 and TRBJ1-1; a weak D match, TRBD1 (5 bases). V lost 5 bases and J 0 bases, leaving 10 bases between the germline ends. Per germline, CDR1 SEHNR and CDR2 FQNEAQ (reference sequence). The CDR3 loop spans 14 amino acids. The CDR3 nucleotides are TGTGCCAGCAGCAAGGACAAATTGAACACTGAAGCTTTCTTT. The encoded protein is CASSKDKLNTEAFF.

The chain combines TRBV10-3 with TRBJ2-7; TRBD2 agrees at 7 bases. This CDR3 has 13 amino acids. V was pared by 6 bases and J by 0 bases, with 2 bases of the junction left unmatched. The V gene's germline CDR1 is ENHRY and CDR2 SYGVKD. This CDR3 reads CAIRGGSSYEQYF. The CDR3 coding sequence is TGTGCCATCAGGGGGGGGAGCTCCTACGAGCAGTACTTC.

The gene calls are TRBV9 and TRBJ1-6; maybe TRBD1 (5 bases). This CDR3 contains 14 residues. Trimming pared 0 bases from V and 9 bases from J, leaving 10 bases between. The germline V gene encodes CDR1 SGDLS and CDR2 YYNGEE. In DNA, the CDR3 is TGTGCCAGCAGCGTAGGGGTAGGGGCTTCACCCCTCCACTTT. It is translated as CASSVGVGASPLHF.

This clone showed up just a few times. J is TRBJ2-7 and V is TRBV27; D uncertain. CDR1 MNHEY and CDR2 SMNVEV come from the germline V gene (reference sequence). Trimming shortened V by 9 bases and J by 4 bases, and 22 bases separated the two germline ends. The CDR3 consists of 15 residues. CDR3 region: CASFFKQKAAYEQYF. CDR3 nucleotides: TGTGCCAGTTTTTTCAAGCAGAAGGCGGCATACGAGCAGTACTTC.

The CDR3, as DNA: TGTGCCAGCAGTTTAAGGGGAGGGGGGACTGAAGCTTTCTTT. Amino acid sequence: CASSLRGGGTEAFF. The V gene is TRBV27, the J gene TRBJ1-1, with D tentatively TRBD1 (6 bases). CDR3 length equals 14 residues. Germline V lookup: CDR1 MNHEY, CDR2 SMNVEV (reference sequence). V was clipped by 2 bases and J by 5 bases, with 12 bases between them.

The CDR3 protein is CAWSALSGVTQYF. As DNA, the CDR3 is TGTGCCTGGAGTGCCCTCTCCGGGGTGACCCAGTACTTC. The rearrangement joins TRBV30 to TRBJ2-5, with D maybe TRBD2 (5 bases). V was clipped by 1 base and J by 7 bases, with 13 bases between them. Germline-derived CDR1 and CDR2 are GTSNPN and SVGIG (reference sequence). This CDR3 spans 13 amino acids.

The chain has TRBV5-1 and TRBJ1-4; D ambiguous. CDR1 is SGHRS, CDR2 YFSETQ, per germline. CDR3 size: 14 residues. Between the trimmed V and J ends, which lost 0 bases and 8 bases, there was a span of 11 bases. CDR3 in amino acids: CASSLGGGEEKLFF. In DNA, the CDR3 is TGCGCCAGCAGCTTGGGGGGAGGCGAGGAAAAACTGTTTTTT.

The chain is built from TRBV28 and TRBJ2-5; 8 nucleotides line up with TRBD2. Germline V lookup: CDR1 MDHEN, CDR2 SYDVKM. This CDR3 contains 16 residues. The trim removed 5 bases at V and 4 bases at J, leaving 12 bases unmatched. CDR3 nucleotide sequence: TGTGCCAGCAGTCCCGCCGGGGGGGGGCAGCGAGAGACCCAGTACTTC. Translated: CASSPAGGGQRETQYF. Together with reference TRBV28 and TRBJ2-5, the CDR3 gives the full variable domain: DVKVTQSSRYLVKRTGEKVFLECVQDMDHENMFWYRQDPGLGLRLIYFSYDVKMKEKGDIPEGYSVSREKKERFSLILESASTNQTSMYLCASSPAGGGQRETQYFGPGTRLLVL.

The chain uses TRBV10-3 and TRBJ1-5; 7 bases align to TRBD1. In germline, CDR1 is ENHRY, CDR2 SYGVKD. Losses at the gene ends were 6 bases for V and 4 bases for J; bases not matched to a gene: 3. The CDR3 length is 13 residues. CDR3 in amino acids: CAIRAGGNQPQHF. Written as DNA, the CDR3 is TGTGCCATCAGGGCAGGGGGGAATCAGCCCCAGCATTTT.

The table lists this clone with a count of one. For the CDR3, the DNA is TGTGCCTGGAGACAGGGGGGCCACGAGCAGTACTTC. Translated: CAWRQGGHEQYF. V gene TRBV30 combines with J gene TRBJ2-7; 8 bases align to TRBD1. V trimming: 3 bases; J trimming: 5 bases; junction bases outside the gene matches: 3. This CDR3 is built from 12 residues. Germline CDR1 is GTSNPN and CDR2 is SVGIG (reference sequence).

This clone occurred a few times. The V gene is TRBV6-5, the J gene TRBJ1-5; tentative D call: TRBD1 (6 bases). CDR1 and CDR2 from the germline V gene are MNHEY and SVGAGI. The CDR3 has 14 residues. The germline V and J ends were trimmed by 2 bases and 6 bases, with 11 bases remaining between them. CDR3 DNA sequence: TGTGCCAGCAGTTACACCCAAGGGGGTCAGCCCCAGCATTTT. Amino acids: CASSYTQGGQPQHF.

This clone has only one observation. The chain combines TRBV2 with TRBJ2-5, with TRBD2 identical over 11 bases. The J segment lost 5 bases and the V segment lost 10 bases, leaving 9 bases of the junction unmatched. The CDR3 has 14 residues. CDR1 is SNHLY, CDR2 FYNNEI, per germline. The CDR3 sequence: CAIPTSGERETQYF. CDR3 nucleotide sequence: TGTGCCATCCCGACTAGCGGGGAAAGGGAGACCCAGTACTTC.

The rearrangement uses TRBV11-3 and TRBJ2-1; D perhaps matches TRBD2 (5 bases). The CDR3 sequence is 15 residues long. In germline, CDR1 is SGHNT, CDR2 YENEEA. V lost 5 bases and J 0 bases, leaving 11 bases between the germline ends. CDR3 loop: CASSPGGPSYNEQFF. CDR3 coding DNA: TGTGCCAGCAGCCCCGGAGGACCCTCCTACAATGAGCAGTTCTTC.

V usage is TRBV6-1 and J usage is TRBJ1-5; D uncertain. Looked up from germline, CDR1 is MNHNS and CDR2 is SASEGT. CDR3 length: 13 residues. The ends were cut back, 8 bases at V and 2 bases at J, with 10 bases in the middle. DNA for the CDR3: TGTGCCAGCGGGTGGCAGGGCAATCAGCCCCAGCATTTT. Its protein is CASGWQGNQPQHF.

The V call is TRBV6-6, the J call TRBJ1-3; TRBD1 aligns across 7 bases. The CDR3 contains 14 residues. Germline V lookup: CDR1 MNHNY, CDR2 SVGAGI (reference sequence). The J segment lost 2 bases and the V segment lost 6 bases, leaving 4 bases of the junction unmatched. This CDR3 reads CASSQTGAGNTIYF. CDR3 in DNA: TGTGCCAGCAGCCAAACAGGGGCTGGAAACACCATATATTTT.

The V gene is TRBV29-1, the J gene TRBJ2-3; D call uncertain. V was trimmed by 4 bases and J by 2 bases, leaving 7 bases between them. The germline CDR1 and CDR2 sequences are SQVTM and ANQGSEA. CDR3 length equals 12 residues. Here the CDR3 reads CSVVVNTDTQYF. DNA for the CDR3: TGCAGCGTTGTAGTTAACACAGATACGCAGTATTTT.

The chain carries TRBV6-5 and TRBJ1-1; D possibly corresponds to TRBD1 (5 bases). The CDR3 is 13 residues long. V was shortened by 5 bases and J by 5 bases, with 12 bases between the two germline ends. Per the germline V gene, CDR1 is MNHEY and CDR2 is SVGAGI. CDR3 region: CASSVDRGTEAFF. CDR3 in DNA: TGTGCCAGCAGTGTTGATCGGGGGACTGAAGCTTTCTTT.

The V gene is TRBV4-2, the J gene TRBJ2-1, with 14 bases fitting TRBD2. V lost 4 bases and J lost 9; bases outside the gene matches: 11. The CDR3 has 17 residues. Germline-derived CDR1 and CDR2 are LGHNA and YNFKEQ. CDR3: CASSRQTSGGGNTEQFF. DNA of the CDR3: TGTGCCAGCAGCCGACAGACTAGCGGGGGGGGAAATACTGAGCAGTTCTTC.

This clone turned up a few times. V gene TRBV30 combines with J gene TRBJ2-7; 7 bases map to TRBD2. Germline lookup yields CDR1 GTSNPN and CDR2 SVGIG (reference sequence). The V gene end was trimmed by 2 bases and the J gene end by 9 bases; junction bases not matched to a gene: 7. This CDR3 has 12 residues. CDR3 region: CAWSITLAGQYF. The CDR3 nucleotides read TGTGCCTGGAGTATAACCTTAGCGGGGCAGTACTTC. Full variable domain (remainder filled in from reference TRBV30 and TRBJ2-7): SQTIHQWPATLVQPVGSPLSLECTVEGTSNPNLYWYRQAAGRGLQLLFYSVGIGQISSEVPQNLSASRPQDRQFILSSKKLLLSDSGFYLCAWSITLAGQYFGPGTRLTVT.

The chain has TRBV7-3 and TRBJ2-1; TRBD2 aligns across 12 bases. The length of the CDR3 is 15 residues. With V trimmed by 4 bases and J by 5 bases, 3 bases remained unmatched. CDR1 and CDR2 (germline): SGHTA, FQGTGA. The CDR3 DNA sequence: TGTGCCAGCAGCTCTAGCGGGAGGGCAAACAATGAGCAGTTCTTC. The encoded protein is CASSSSGRANNEQFF. The whole variable domain, remainder taken from reference TRBV7-3 and TRBJ2-1, is GAGVSQTPSNKVTEKGKYVELRCDPISGHTALYWYRQSLGQGPEFLIYFQGTGAADDSGLPNDRFFAVRPEGSVSTLKIQRTERGDSAVYLCASSSSGRANNEQFFGPGTRLTVL.